This TCR beta chain was identified during a study of OX40 agonist ivuxolimab in advanced cancers. Study results and caveats: On average, CD8+ T cells had more expanded clones than CD4+.

Measured with immunoSEQ multiplex PCR; TCRdb has only the in-frame clones, and not every one. This table has 60,000 to 75,000 clones, approximately 86% appearing once. Turning to this clone: Its cognate antigen is unknown.

The study sampled blood at baseline, cycle 4 day 1, and cycle 7 day 1. CDR3 length: 14 residues. V gave up 4 bases and J gave up 0 bases, with 9 bases separating them. Germline V gene data show CDR1 as SGHRS and CDR2 as YFSETQ. This TCR derives from an adult with an advanced solid tumor such as melanoma, head and neck, liver or kidney cancer. This specimen consisted of CD4+ or CD8+ T cells sorted from blood, obtained in a trial of the OX40 agonist ivuxolimab. V and J are TRBV5-1 and TRBJ2-3; D not resolved. The CDR3 is CASSASASTDTQYF. DNA for the CDR3: TGCGCCAGCAGCGCTTCAGCGAGCACAGATACGCAGTATTTT.